Following are 24 T cell receptor beta chains from one sample sequenced in a study of T cells in Graves' hyperthyroidism and ophthalmopathy. TCR beta CDR3 regions were amplified from RNA transcripts. A first-round RT-PCR of the TCR CDR3 used the HTBI primer set. From the multiplex PCR reads, TCRdb called clonotypes with MiXCR, one entry per CDR3 protein. Of hundreds of thousands of distinct CDR3 sequences in the sample, roughly 46% were seen once. Sample: peripheral blood or thyroid tissue (not recorded which). The receptors originated from a woman aged 18-30 years with Graves' hyperthyroidism.

As concerns this clonotype: Given a much more abundant clone one base away, this may be a read error. This chain links TRBV7-2 with TRBJ2-7; D remains unclear. The CDR3 extends over 13 amino acids. V dropped 3 bases and J dropped 6 bases, with 12 bases sitting between them. Germline values: CDR1 SGHTA, CDR2 FQGNSA. CDR3 sequence (DNA): TGTGCCAGCAGCTTCACCCAGGTGAGCGAGCAGTACTTC. Its translation: CASSFTQVSEQYF.

The V and J genes are TRBV24-1 and TRBJ2-7; 16 nucleotides match TRBD2. This CDR3 has 19 amino acids. CDR1 is KGHDR and CDR2 is SFDVKD in the germline V gene. After removal of 2 bases from V and 5 bases from J, the junction contained 11 bases not matched to a gene. The CDR3 bases are TGTGCCACCAGTGATTCCCAGGGGACTAGCGGGAGGGCCGGAAACGAGCAGTACTTC. Protein: CATSDSQGTSGRAGNEQYF.

The chain carries TRBV2 and TRBJ1-4, with D possibly being TRBD1 (5 bases). CDR1 and CDR2 (germline): SNHLY, FYNNEI. V lost 6 bases and J lost 10, with 18 bases in between. The CDR3 is 14 residues long. The CDR3 nucleotides are TGTGCCAGCAGCTTCGGGACCAAGGTCGGAAAACTGTTTTTT. Protein sequence: CASSFGTKVGKLFF.

The gene calls are TRBV27 and TRBJ1-5, with 9 bases identical to TRBD1. There are 15 residues in the CDR3. The J segment lost 1 base and the V segment lost 2 bases, leaving 0 bases of the junction unmatched. Germline-derived CDR1 and CDR2 are MNHEY and SMNVEV (reference sequence). This CDR3 is CASSLGTGSNQPQHF. Written as DNA, the CDR3 is TGTGCCAGCAGTTTAGGGACAGGGAGCAATCAGCCCCAGCATTTT.

This clonotype was seen at least ten times. V is TRBV2 and J is TRBJ2-5; D not certain. V was clipped by 4 bases and J by 3 bases, with 12 bases between them. From germline, CDR1 is SNHLY and CDR2 FYNNEI. CDR3 size: 14 residues. The CDR3 sequence is CASSGGRWKETQYF. CDR3 in DNA: TGTGCCAGCAGTGGTGGACGGTGGAAAGAGACCCAGTACTTC. The variable domain in full, completed from reference TRBV2 and TRBJ2-5, reads EPEVTQTPSHQVTQMGQEVILRCVPISNHLYFYWYRQILGQKVEFLVSFYNNEISEKSEIFDDQFSVERPDGSNFTLKIRSTKLEDSAMYFCASSGGRWKETQYFGPGTRLLVL.

This clonotype was found a few times. The chain couples TRBV20-1 to TRBJ2-7, with 8 positions matching TRBD2. CDR3 length: 14 amino acids. V was pared by 6 bases and J by 1 base, with 8 bases of the junction left unmatched. Germline CDR1 and CDR2: DFQATT and SNEGSKA (reference sequence). CDR3 nucleotide sequence: TGCAGTGCGGGGGCGGGAGGACTATCCTACGAGCAGTACTTC. It translates to CSAGAGGLSYEQYF.

Points on this clonotype: Being one base from a much bigger clone, this may be a read error. This chain joins TRBV15 and TRBJ2-2; D perhaps matches TRBD1 (6 bases). CDR1 is LNHNV, CDR2 YYDKDF, per germline (reference sequence). V lost 4 bases to trimming and J lost 13 bases, with 13 bases between them. This CDR3 comprises 12 residues. The CDR3 nucleotides read TGTGCCACCAGCAAAGAAGGCAGGGGGCTGTTTTTT. The encoded protein is CATSKEGRGLFF.

The chain has TRBV19 and TRBJ2-7, with no clear D. This CDR3 has 11 amino acids. Germline CDR1 LNHDA, CDR2 SQIVND (reference sequence). V was pared by 9 bases and J by 3 bases, with 9 bases between. Here the CDR3 reads CARTDYYEQYF. CDR3 nucleotide sequence: TGTGCCAGGACTGATTACTACGAGCAGTACTTC. The full variable domain, its missing parts supplied by reference TRBV19 and TRBJ2-7, is DGGITQSPKYLFRKEGQNVTLSCEQNLNHDAMYWYRQDPGQGLRLIYYSQIVNDFQKGDIAEGYSVSREKKESFPLTVTSAQKNPTAFYLCARTDYYEQYFGPGTRLTVT.

This chain joins TRBV29-1 and TRBJ2-2, with 9 bases matching TRBD2. After removal of 3 bases from V and 6 bases from J, the junction contained 8 bases not matched to a gene. Germline CDR1 SQVTM, CDR2 ANQGSEA. The CDR3 is 15 amino acids. This CDR3 reads CSVEEGGRDPGELFF. The CDR3 DNA reads as TGCAGCGTTGAGGAGGGCGGGAGGGATCCCGGGGAGCTGTTTTTT.

With respect to this clonotype: Because the CDR3 is missing its conserved closing phenylalanine or tryptophan, this is likely a read error. This chain joins TRBV2 and TRBJ2-7; 9 nucleotides agree with TRBD2. CDR1 is SNHLY and CDR2 is FYNNEI in the germline V gene. Trimming took 5 bases from V and 4 from J; bases not matched to a gene: 3. The CDR3 is 13 amino acids. CDR3 residues: CASSLTSGYEQYL. The CDR3 region has the DNA TGTGCCAGCAGTCTGACTAGCGGTTACGAGCAGTACCTC.

The chain joins TRBV6-5 to TRBJ2-7; D is ambiguous. The CDR3 sequence is 14 residues long. Trimming took 4 bases from V and 2 from J, leaving 12 bases between them. Germline CDR1 MNHEY, CDR2 SVGAGI. CDR3 in DNA: TGTGCCAGCAGTTCAGTACGGTCGGCCTACGAGCAGTACTTC. Its protein product is CASSSVRSAYEQYF.

CDR3 amino acids: CAISDFVSSPLHF. The DNA of the CDR3 is TGTGCCATCAGTGATTTTGTTAGTTCACCCCTCCACTTT. This chain links TRBV10-3 with TRBJ1-6; D remains unclear. Looked up from germline, CDR1 is ENHRY and CDR2 is SYGVKD. V dropped 3 bases and J dropped 9 bases, with 9 bases sitting between them. The length of the CDR3 is 13 residues.

The chain employs TRBV12-5 and TRBJ2-5, with D possibly TRBD1 on 5 matching bases. The germline CDR1 and CDR2 sequences are LGHNT and FRNRAP. V was clipped by 0 bases and J by 5 bases, with 19 bases between them. There are 17 residues in the CDR3. The CDR3 reads CASGLVVNRRSGETQYF. CDR3 DNA: TGTGCTAGTGGTTTGGTCGTTAACAGGCGTTCGGGTGAGACCCAGTACTTC.

As regards this clonotype: This may arise from a read error, as a much more abundant clone is one base away. The rearrangement uses TRBV29-1 and TRBJ2-2; TRBD1 matches at 10 bases. This CDR3 comprises 14 residues. Germline CDR1 and CDR2: SQVTM and ANQGSEA. The CDR3 spells CSVAGTGVTGELSF. CDR3 DNA sequence: TGCAGCGTTGCCGGGACAGGGGTCACCGGGGAGCTGTCTTTT.

Many counts were recorded for this clonotype. J is TRBJ1-2 and V is TRBV24-1; TRBD1 matches 9 bases. Germline V gene data show CDR1 as KGHDR and CDR2 as SFDVKD. The ends lost 2 bases at V and 11 bases at J; junction bases unmatched: 5. The CDR3 spans 13 residues. Written as DNA, the CDR3 is TGTGCCACCAGTGATTGGACAGGGGCGAATTACACCTTC. Amino acid sequence: CATSDWTGANYTF.

CDR3 DNA: TGCGCCAGCAGTTCCCATCTCGGACAGGGAGGTAGTCAGCCCCAGCATTTT. As protein: CASSSHLGQGGSQPQHF. The chain carries TRBV5-1 and TRBJ1-5; 8 bases line up with TRBD1. V shed 5 bases and J 6 bases; nucleotides not matched to a gene: 16. This CDR3 comprises 17 residues. CDR1 and CDR2 (germline): SGHRS, YFSETQ.

This chain connects TRBV20-1 to TRBJ2-7; TRBD2 might be the D (6 bases). Germline loops: CDR1 DFQATT, CDR2 SNEGSKA (reference sequence). The V end lost 2 bases, the J end lost 4 bases, and 18 bases lay between the germline ends. This CDR3 contains 15 residues. The CDR3 DNA reads as TGCAGTGCTAGATACCCGGGACTGGGGTCGTACGAGCAGTACTTC. It specifies CSARYPGLGSYEQYF.

This rearrangement joins TRBV25-1 to TRBJ2-3, with 7 bases matching TRBD2. V lost 8 bases to trimming and J lost 0 bases; unmatched junction nucleotides: 2. This CDR3 is 13 amino acids long. Germline V CDR1 and CDR2: MGHDK, SYGVNS. CDR3 amino acids: CASFSGSTDTQYF. Here the CDR3 DNA reads TGTGCCAGCTTTAGCGGGAGCACAGATACGCAGTATTTT.

The DNA for the CDR3 is TGTGCCACCAGTGGAGGGACAGCTCGATTCGCCGAGGCCAACGTCCTGACTTTC. Encoded protein: CATSGGTARFAEANVLTF. This chain links TRBV24-1 with TRBJ2-6, with 7 bases lining up with TRBD1. The CDR3 is 18 residues long. Germline V gives CDR1 KGHDR, CDR2 SFDVKD. The junction had 15 bases not matched to a gene; V was cut back by 5 bases and J by 6 bases.

Notes on this clonotype: A much larger clonotype is one base distant, so this may be a read error. This rearrangement joins TRBV19 to TRBJ1-4; D not certain. CDR1 LNHDA and CDR2 SQIVND come from the germline V gene (reference sequence). This CDR3 spans 10 amino acids. Here the CDR3 reads CASKQEKLLF. As DNA, the CDR3 is TGTGCCAGTAAGCAGGAAAAACTGCTTTTT. Using reference TRBV19 and TRBJ1-4 for the parts outside the CDR3, the full variable domain is DGGITQSPKYLFRKEGQNVTLSCEQNLNHDAMYWYRQDPGQGLRLIYYSQIVNDFQKGDIAEGYSVSREKKESFPLTVTSAQKNPTAFYLCASKQEKLLFGSGTQLSVL.

In its sample, this clonotype was seen a few times. V usage is TRBV20-1 and J usage is TRBJ2-7, with a tentative D call TRBD2 (7 bases). CDR3 length equals 13 residues. Deletions cut 6 bases from V and 6 bases from J, with 18 bases between. CDR1 is DFQATT, CDR2 SNEGSKA, per germline (reference sequence). The CDR3 DNA is TGCAGTGCCCGTCGGACTAGAGGGGGCGAGCAGTACTTC. Translating gives CSARRTRGGEQYF.

The CDR3 region is CASSEEVSNQPQHF. The CDR3 bases are TGTGCCAGCAGTGAAGAGGTCAGCAATCAGCCCCAGCATTTT. The gene calls are TRBV6-6 and TRBJ1-5; D call uncertain. This CDR3 comprises 14 residues. Per the germline V gene, CDR1 is MNHNY and CDR2 is SVGAGI (reference sequence). Trimming removed 5 bases at V and 1 base at J, with 9 bases between.

Worth noting for this clonotype: Germline is not matched at one junction end, which may reflect a read error. The chain carries TRBV7-2 and TRBJ2-5; D is undetermined. Germline V gene sequence: CDR1 SGHTA, CDR2 FQGNSA. This CDR3 spans 13 amino acids. The CDR3 is CASSPLNQETQYF. CDR3 nucleotides: TGCGCCAGCAGCCCCCTGAACCAAGAGACCCAGTACTTC.

This clonotype was counted ten times or more. V usage is TRBV10-3 and J usage is TRBJ1-1; 12 nucleotides line up with TRBD1. The J segment lost 0 bases and the V segment lost 4 bases, leaving 3 bases of the junction unmatched. CDR3 length equals 16 residues. Looked up from germline, CDR1 is ENHRY and CDR2 is SYGVKD. CDR3 protein: CAISGDRGRLNTEAFF. The CDR3 DNA sequence: TGTGCCATCAGTGGGGACAGGGGGCGCCTGAACACTGAAGCTTTCTTT.